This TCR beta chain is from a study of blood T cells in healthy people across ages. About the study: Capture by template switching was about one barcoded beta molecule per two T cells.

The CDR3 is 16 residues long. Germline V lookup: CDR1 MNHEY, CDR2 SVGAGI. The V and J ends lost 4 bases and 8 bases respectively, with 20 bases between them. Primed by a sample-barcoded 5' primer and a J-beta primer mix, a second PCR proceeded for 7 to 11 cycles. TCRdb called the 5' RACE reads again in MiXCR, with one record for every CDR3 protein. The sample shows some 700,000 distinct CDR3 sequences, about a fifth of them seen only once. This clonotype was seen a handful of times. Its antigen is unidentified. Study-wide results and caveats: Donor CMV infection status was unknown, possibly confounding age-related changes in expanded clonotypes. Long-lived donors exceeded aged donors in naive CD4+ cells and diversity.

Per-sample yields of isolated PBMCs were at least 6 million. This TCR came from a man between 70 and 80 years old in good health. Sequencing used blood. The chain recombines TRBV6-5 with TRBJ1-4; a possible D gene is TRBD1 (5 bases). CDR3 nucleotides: TGTGCCAGCAGTTCCGCCCCAGATCCGCGGGGCGAAAAACTGTTTTTT. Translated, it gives CASSSAPDPRGEKLFF.